Presented here are 8 T cell receptor beta chains from one specimen sequenced in a study of cytomegalovirus exposure and HLA in healthy donors. It was with 60 Vbeta and 13 Jbeta primers that the PCR ran. The assay was immunoSEQ multiplex PCR, and TCRdb's table has in-frame clones only and misses some. The sample records about 160,000 clones, 73% being singletons. Sequenced sample: PBMCs. Every receptor here comes from a woman aged 18-35 years in good health and CMV-seronegative.

V is TRBV9 and J is TRBJ1-6; TRBD1 matches at 7 bases. There are 15 residues in the CDR3. V was clipped by 5 bases and J by 9 bases; unmatched bases: 11. CDR1 and CDR2 from the germline V gene are SGDLS and YYNGEE. The CDR3 here is CASSIDRVPSSPLHF. CDR3 DNA sequence: TGTGCCAGCAGTATCGACAGGGTGCCGAGTTCACCCCTCCACTTT.

This clone was detected once. The V call is TRBV27, the J call TRBJ2-7; TRBD1 matches 7 bases. This CDR3 spans 16 amino acids. Germline V gene data show CDR1 as MNHEY and CDR2 as SMNVEV (reference sequence). V lost 2 bases and J lost 2; bases outside the gene matches: 9. As DNA, the CDR3 is TGTGCCAGCAGTTTAAAGGGGGCGCGACCCACCTACGAGCAGTACGTC. This translates into CASSLKGARPTYEQYV.

This clone came up a few times. The chain has TRBV7-9 and TRBJ2-5; D not certain. Trimming cost V 3 bases and J 5 bases, with 7 bases left between them. The CDR3 is made up of 12 amino acids. Germline CDR1 and CDR2: SEHNR and FQNEAQ (reference sequence). As DNA, the CDR3 is TGTGCCAGCAGCTTTGTCCGGGAGACCCAGTACTTC. Translating it yields CASSFVRETQYF.

This chain links TRBV4-3 with TRBJ2-1; D not resolved. CDR3 length equals 14 residues. The ends were cut back, 4 bases at V and 6 bases at J, with 13 bases in the middle. CDR1 and CDR2 from the germline V gene are LGHNA and YSLEER. The CDR3 protein is CASSLLDSRNEQFF. In DNA form, the CDR3 reads TGCGCCAGCAGCCTTCTCGATAGTCGCAATGAGCAGTTCTTC.

This clone was detected a few times. The chain employs TRBV4-2 and TRBJ1-1; D gene ambiguous. V lost 1 base, J lost 7 bases, and 13 bases lay in between. CDR1 and CDR2 (germline): LGHNA, YNFKEQ. The CDR3 loop spans 14 amino acids. CDR3 bases: TGTGCCAGCAGCCAAGTAGCGGGAGGAGATGAAGCTTTCTTT. This gives the protein CASSQVAGGDEAFF.

The chain couples TRBV5-7 to TRBJ1-3, with a weak D call TRBD1 (5 bases). TRBV5-7 is identified as an open reading frame with a role that is uncertain. V gave up 2 bases and J gave up 3 bases, with 24 bases separating them. The CDR3 extends over 19 amino acids. The CDR3 loop reads CASSFRHGTSIDYGNTIYF. CDR3 coding DNA: TGTGCCAGCAGCTTCCGACACGGGACTTCAATAGACTATGGAAACACCATATATTTT.

The chain employs TRBV4-3 and TRBJ1-1; D uncertain. There are 14 residues in the CDR3. The germline V and J ends were trimmed by 8 bases and 1 base, with 14 bases remaining between them. Germline V gives CDR1 LGHNA, CDR2 YSLEER. The CDR3 region is CASGDILRNTEAFF. CDR3 in DNA: TGCGCCAGCGGCGACATCCTGCGGAACACTGAAGCTTTCTTT.

This clone was found once. CDR3 in amino acids: CASSPQERQPQHF. The CDR3 nucleotides read TGTGCCAGCAGCCCGCAAGAGAGGCAGCCCCAGCATTTT. This chain connects TRBV4-2 to TRBJ1-5; no definite D call. The ends were cut back, 4 bases at V and 7 bases at J, with 11 bases in the middle. The CDR3 totals 13 residues. Germline loops: CDR1 LGHNA, CDR2 YNFKEQ.